A single sample gave rise to the 18 T cell receptor beta chains below, sequenced in a study of CD8 T cells in Susac syndrome. The RNA input was about 0.5 to 1 ug, and it was reverse transcribed with random hexamers. TCRdb re-called the immunoSEQ multiplex PCR reads through MiXCR, storing one row per CDR3 protein. The repertoire holds more than 110,000 distinct CDR3 sequences, approximately 93% seen once, with over 0.25% in the top ten. The specimen sequenced was CD8+ T cells from PBMCs. The source is a human donor in good health.

V usage is TRBV5-6 and J usage is TRBJ2-7, with TRBD1 matching 9 bases. With 6 bases clipped from V and 6 bases from J, the junction kept 10 bases outside the gene matches. CDR1 and CDR2 (germline): SGHDT, YYEEEE. The CDR3 runs 14 residues. CDR3 DNA sequence: TGTGCCAGCAACCGGGACAGGGTATTCGGCGAGCAGTACTTC. This codes for CASNRDRVFGEQYF.

The chain links TRBV20-1 to TRBJ2-1; no reliable D call. Germline CDR1 reads DFQATT; CDR2 reads SNEGSKA (reference sequence). This CDR3 region has 13 residues. The V gene lost 5 bases and the J gene lost 0 bases, with 8 bases spanning the gap. This CDR3 is CSAAVNSYNEQFF. CDR3 nucleotide sequence: TGCAGTGCTGCGGTAAACTCCTACAATGAGCAGTTCTTC.

The chain carries TRBV30 and TRBJ2-3; D not resolved. The CDR3 covers 13 residues. Germline V gene lookup returns CDR1 GTSNPN and CDR2 SVGIG (reference sequence). V was pared by 4 bases and J by 6 bases, with 14 bases between. CDR3 residues: CAWTLMGADTQYF. CDR3 bases: TGTGCCTGGACCCTCATGGGTGCGGATACGCAGTATTTT.

The V call is TRBV7-9, the J call TRBJ2-5, with a possible D match to TRBD1 (5 bases). CDR3 length: 13 amino acids. Germline CDR1 reads SEHNR; CDR2 reads FQNEAQ (reference sequence). V was shortened by 5 bases and J by 5 bases, with 12 bases between the two germline ends. In nucleotides, the CDR3 is TGTGCCAGCAGCCGTCTCAGGGATGAGACCCAGTACTTC. Translated: CASSRLRDETQYF.

The CDR3 region is CSVLNDDHYGYTF. In DNA, the CDR3 is TGCAGCGTGCTGAATGATGATCACTATGGCTACACCTTC. The chain uses TRBV29-1 and TRBJ1-2, with D unresolved. Trimming left V 6 bases short and J 3 bases short, with 14 bases between. The V gene's germline CDR1 is SQVTM and CDR2 ANQGSEA. The CDR3 has 13 amino acids.

This sequence joins TRBV29-1 and TRBJ2-1; either TRBD1 or TRBD2 may supply D (5 bases each). CDR3 size: 14 residues. Germline CDR1 and CDR2: SQVTM and ANQGSEA. V gave up 3 bases and J gave up 0 bases, with 9 bases separating them. The CDR3: CSVESGSSYNEQFF. In DNA, the CDR3 is TGCAGCGTTGAGTCAGGGAGCTCCTACAATGAGCAGTTCTTC.

The rearrangement links TRBV9 to TRBJ2-3, with a possible D match to TRBD2 (6 bases). Trimming cost V 3 bases and J 6 bases, with 11 bases left between them. The CDR3 runs to 13 residues. Germline assignment: CDR1 SGDLS and CDR2 YYNGEE. CDR3 nucleotides: TGTGCCAGCAGCGAGCGGGTACGGGATACGCAGTATTTT. It encodes CASSERVRDTQYF.

The chain is built from TRBV27 and TRBJ1-2; no definite D call. CDR3 length: 14 residues. The germline CDR1 and CDR2 sequences are MNHEY and SMNVEV (reference sequence). The V gene lost 3 bases and the J gene lost 4 bases, with 12 bases spanning the gap. DNA for the CDR3: TGTGCCAGCAGTTTGGCAGGTGCCCCCTATGGCTACACCTTC. Translation: CASSLAGAPYGYTF.

The chain carries TRBV4-3 and TRBJ2-1; no definite D call. With 0 bases removed from V and 5 bases from J, the gap between germline ends came to 8 bases. This CDR3 spans 14 amino acids. Germline CDR1 LGHNA, CDR2 YSLEER. CDR3 sequence: CASSQDPTDNEQFF. In DNA form, the CDR3 reads TGCGCCAGCAGCCAAGATCCCACAGACAATGAGCAGTTCTTC.

The genes are TRBV27 and TRBJ2-1; the D is unclear. The CDR3 runs 11 residues. Trimming cost V 7 bases and J 5 bases, with 6 bases left between them. Germline V gives CDR1 MNHEY, CDR2 SMNVEV (reference sequence). The CDR3 sequence: CASINHNEQFF. Here the CDR3 DNA reads TGTGCCAGCATTAATCACAATGAGCAGTTCTTC.

The V and J genes are TRBV19 and TRBJ1-5, with D possibly being TRBD1 (5 bases). This CDR3 is built from 15 residues. Trimming stripped 5 bases from V and 2 bases from J, with 13 bases between. In germline, CDR1 is LNHDA, CDR2 SQIVND (reference sequence). DNA of the CDR3: TGTGCCAGTAGTTTGCAGGGAGGAGGCAATCAGCCCCAGCATTTT. Residues: CASSLQGGGNQPQHF.

This chain joins TRBV7-2 and TRBJ1-5; D is perhaps TRBD1 (5 bases). Trimming stripped 1 base from V and 6 bases from J, with 10 bases between. Germline CDR1 and CDR2: SGHTA and FQGNSA. This CDR3 region has 14 residues. CDR3 residues: CASSLGPGTQPQHF. The CDR3 DNA reads TGTGCCAGCAGCTTAGGGCCAGGGACTCAGCCCCAGCATTTT.

The V gene is TRBV5-4, the J gene TRBJ2-3; 9 bases are shared with TRBD1. The CDR3 has 15 residues. Unmatched junction bases numbered 5, after V lost 1 base and J lost 5 bases. From germline, CDR1 is SGHNT and CDR2 YYREEE (reference sequence). The CDR3 loop reads CASSLLRQGVDTQYF. The CDR3 DNA reads as TGTGCCAGCAGCTTGTTGAGACAGGGGGTAGATACGCAGTATTTT.

The chain joins TRBV30 to TRBJ1-5, with D maybe TRBD1 (5 bases). Germline V gene sequence: CDR1 GTSNPN, CDR2 SVGIG (reference sequence). V gave up 2 bases and J gave up 2 bases, with 10 bases separating them. This CDR3 is built from 14 residues. The CDR3 coding sequence is TGTGCCTGGAGTCCGGGGCCAGGCAATCAGCCCCAGCATTTT. Its protein product is CAWSPGPGNQPQHF.

The chain is built from TRBV7-9 and TRBJ2-5; TRBD1 matches at 7 bases. Germline V gene lookup returns CDR1 SEHNR and CDR2 FQNEAQ (reference sequence). V shed 3 bases, J shed 2 bases, and the junction held 6 bases outside the gene matches. CDR3 length: 15 amino acids. CDR3 residues: CASSFSRTGQETQYF. The CDR3, as DNA: TGTGCCAGCAGCTTTTCTAGGACAGGACAAGAGACCCAGTACTTC. The whole variable domain, remainder taken from reference TRBV7-9 and TRBJ2-5, is DTGVSQNPRHKITKRGQNVTFRCDPISEHNRLYWYRQTLGQGPEFLTYFQNEAQLEKSRLLSDRFSAERPKGSFSTLEIQRTEQGDSAMYLCASSFSRTGQETQYFGPGTRLLVL.

The chain employs TRBV29-1 and TRBJ1-4; weak D call: TRBD1 (5 bases). This CDR3 is built from 15 residues. The V end was cut by 7 bases, the J end by 8 bases, with 23 bases between. The germline V gene has CDR1 SQVTM and CDR2 ANQGSEA. CDR3 region: CSAPPLGALGEKLFF. The DNA for the CDR3 is TGCAGCGCTCCCCCACTAGGGGCCCTGGGGGAAAAACTGTTTTTT. The full variable domain, completed using reference TRBV29-1 and TRBJ1-4, is SAVISQKPSRDICQRGTSLTIQCQVDSQVTMMFWYRQQPGQSLTLIATANQGSEATYESGFVIDKFPISRPNLTFSTLTVSNMSPEDSSIYLCSAPPLGALGEKLFFGSGTQLSVL.

This sequence joins TRBV4-3 and TRBJ2-5; D unresolved. Germline assignment: CDR1 LGHNA and CDR2 YSLEER. There are 17 residues in the CDR3. The V and J ends lost 0 bases and 5 bases respectively, with 19 bases between them. CDR3 amino acids: CASSQEKDARVYETQYF. In DNA form, the CDR3 reads TGCGCCAGCAGCCAAGAGAAGGATGCCCGGGTCTACGAGACCCAGTACTTC.

The gene calls are TRBV9 and TRBJ2-3, with 13 bases that match TRBD2. The CDR3 runs to 16 residues. The trim removed 3 bases at V and 6 bases at J, leaving 7 bases unmatched. Germline CDR1 reads SGDLS; CDR2 reads YYNGEE. CDR3 coding DNA: TGTGCCAGCAGCGAAGGACTAGCGGGAGCGGACGATACGCAGTATTTT. Protein: CASSEGLAGADDTQYF.